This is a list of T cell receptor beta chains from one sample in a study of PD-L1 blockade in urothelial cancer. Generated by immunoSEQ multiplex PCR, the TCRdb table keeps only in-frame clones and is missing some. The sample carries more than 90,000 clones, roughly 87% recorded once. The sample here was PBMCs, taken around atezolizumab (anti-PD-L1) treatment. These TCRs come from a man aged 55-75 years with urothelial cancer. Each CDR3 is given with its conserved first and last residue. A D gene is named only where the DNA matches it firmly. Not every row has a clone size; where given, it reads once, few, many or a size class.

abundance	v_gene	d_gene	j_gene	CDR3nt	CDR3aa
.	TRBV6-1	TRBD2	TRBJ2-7	TGTGCCAGCAGTGGAACCGGGACTAGCGGGAGCCGGCACGAGCAGTACTTC	CASSGTGTSGSRHEQYF
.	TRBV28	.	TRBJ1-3	TGTGCCAGCAGTTTAAACGGTCGCTCTGGAAACACCATATATTTT	CASSLNGRSGNTIYF
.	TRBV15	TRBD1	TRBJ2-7	TGTGCCACCAGGGACCCCAAGGGGGCAGGGGAGCAGTACTTC	CATRDPKGAGEQYF
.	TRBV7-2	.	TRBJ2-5	TGTGCCAGCAGCTCAACGGGACAAAAGGGTGAGACCCAGTACTTC	CASSSTGQKGETQYF
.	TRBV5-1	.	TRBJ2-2	TGCGCCAGCAGCCTTACTAGTTACACCGGGGAGCTGTTTTTT	CASSLTSYTGELFF
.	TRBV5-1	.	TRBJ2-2	TGCGCCAGCAGCTTGGAGGGGCCTGGGGAGCTGTTTTTT	CASSLEGPGELFF
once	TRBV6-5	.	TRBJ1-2	TGTGCCAGCAGCCAACTCCAGGGATACTATGGCTACACCTTC	CASSQLQGYYGYTF
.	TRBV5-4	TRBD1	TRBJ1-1	TGTGCCAGCAGCCTAGGGACAGGGATCGAAGCTTTCTTT	CASSLGTGIEAFF
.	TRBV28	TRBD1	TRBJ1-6	TGTGCCAGCAGTTTTCTAGAATGGACAGGGTGGGAGTCACCCCTCCACTTT	CASSFLEWTGWESPLHF
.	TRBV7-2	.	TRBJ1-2	TGTGCCAGCAGCGCGCTCGGGGCTAACTATGGCTACACCTTC	CASSALGANYGYTF
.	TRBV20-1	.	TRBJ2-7	TGCAGTGCTAGGTGGTTCAGCGAGCAGTACTTC	CSARWFSEQYF
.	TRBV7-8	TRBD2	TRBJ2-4	TGTGCCAGCAGCCTCGGGACTAGCCTAGCCAAAAACATTCAGTACTTC	CASSLGTSLAKNIQYF
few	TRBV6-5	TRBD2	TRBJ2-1	TGTGCCAGCAGTTACCTTAGCGGGAGGAAGTTCTTC	CASSYLSGRKFF
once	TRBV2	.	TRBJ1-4	TGTGCCAGCCTGATGCAGGAAAAACTGTTTTTT	CASLMQEKLFF
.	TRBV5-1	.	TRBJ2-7	TGCGCCAGCAGTCACGGACAGCCCCCTGGTCGCGAGCAGTACTTC	CASSHGQPPGREQYF
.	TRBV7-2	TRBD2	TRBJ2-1	TGTGCCAGCAGCCCGGGGGGTAGCGGACCTAGGGAGCAGTTCTTC	CASSPGGSGPREQFF